This T cell receptor beta chain stems from a study of CD8 T cells in ankylosing spondylitis. Study findings and constraints: Characteristic, it appeared, of ankylosing spondylitis blood was a TCR beta motif of several highly homologous variants.

This clonotype was detected ten times or more. Its antigen is undetermined. A single record per CDR3 protein comes from TCRdb applying MiXCR to the 5' RACE reads. This table holds some 100,000 distinct CDR3 sequences, roughly 9% found once. Germline V gene lookup returns CDR1 SNHLY and CDR2 FYNNEI. This CDR3 region has 13 residues. V shed 1 base and J shed 5 bases, with 6 bases lying between them. V is TRBV2 and J is TRBJ2-1; D remains ambiguous. The specimen was blood, either unsorted or a sorted T cell fraction (not recorded which). The source is a male donor with ankylosing spondylitis. The CDR3 sequence is CASSEGRNNEQFF. As DNA, the CDR3 is TGTGCCAGCAGTGAAGGAAGGAACAATGAGCAGTTCTTC.